The 14 T cell receptor beta chains reported below all come from one sample, sequenced in a study of blood T cells in healthy people across ages. For the second PCR, which ran for about 6 to 11 cycles, a sample-barcoded 5' primer and a J-beta primer mix were used. One entry per CDR3 protein, called by TCRdb with MiXCR from the 5' RACE reads. Here the sample spans around 1,500,000 distinct CDR3 sequences, approximately 38% being singletons. The sequenced sample was blood. These receptor sequences come from a woman under 30 in good health.

This clonotype was counted a few times. DNA for the CDR3: TGTGCCAGCAGCCAAGATCCTAGGGATAGTGAGCAGTTCTTC. This encodes CASSQDPRDSEQFF. The chain is built from TRBV3-1 and TRBJ2-1; D gene unclear. The CDR3 covers 14 residues. Germline V lookup: CDR1 LGHDT, CDR2 YNNKEL (reference sequence). V lost 0 bases to trimming and J lost 9 bases, with 12 bases between them.

This clonotype was seen only a few times. This chain links TRBV28 with TRBJ1-5; D is unclear. Germline-derived CDR1 and CDR2 are MDHEN and SYDVKM. The CDR3 sequence is 16 residues long. The V end lost 4 bases, the J end lost 1 base, and 14 bases lay between the germline ends. In DNA, the CDR3 is TGTGCCAGCAGTTGGACTTATATGACAAGCAATCAGCCCCAGCATTTT. It yields the protein CASSWTYMTSNQPQHF.

The genes are TRBV20-1 and TRBJ2-7; D is unresolved. The CDR3 extends over 15 amino acids. The germline V gene has CDR1 DFQATT and CDR2 SNEGSKA (reference sequence). V lost 6 bases and J lost 1, with 19 bases in between. CDR3: CSALFGLVGSYEQYF. CDR3 nucleotide sequence: TGCAGTGCACTGTTCGGTCTAGTGGGGTCCTACGAGCAGTACTTC.

The chain recombines TRBV27 with TRBJ2-7; D gene ambiguous. Trimming shortened V by 5 bases and J by 2 bases, and 10 bases separated the two germline ends. This CDR3 is 13 amino acids long. Germline CDR1 MNHEY, CDR2 SMNVEV (reference sequence). The chain's CDR3 is CASSPHVAYEQYF. DNA of the CDR3: TGTGCCAGCAGTCCCCATGTGGCCTACGAGCAGTACTTC.

Only one count was recorded for this clonotype. The gene calls are TRBV3-1 and TRBJ2-2; D gene unclear. This CDR3 spans 13 amino acids. Germline CDR1 LGHDT, CDR2 YNNKEL (reference sequence). The V end was cut by 3 bases, the J end by 2 bases, with 4 bases between. The CDR3 DNA follows: TGTGCCAGCAGCCAGATTAACACCGGGGAGCTGTTTTTT. Residues: CASSQINTGELFF.

A word on this clonotype: The junction differs from germline at one of its ends, possibly a read error. The chain links TRBV6-6 to TRBJ2-7; D may be TRBD1 or TRBD2 (5 bases each). The CDR3 has 15 residues. Germline V gives CDR1 MNHNY, CDR2 SVGAGI (reference sequence). The CDR3 DNA sequence: TGTGTCAGCAGTTCATCGGGACCTGGCTCCTACGAGCAGTACTTC. This translates into CVSSSSGPGSYEQYF.

The chain carries TRBV27 and TRBJ2-1; 9 positions agree with TRBD1. The CDR3 has 16 amino acids. V was clipped by 6 bases and J by 4 bases; unmatched bases: 10. Per germline, CDR1 MNHEY and CDR2 SMNVEV (reference sequence). The CDR3 DNA reads TGTGCCAGCAGCAATACAGGGGGCTCAGGGTACAATGAGCAGTTCTTC. As protein: CASSNTGGSGYNEQFF.

The chain has TRBV6-1 and TRBJ2-1; TRBD2 agrees at 9 bases. The CDR3 totals 15 residues. Germline V gene data show CDR1 as MNHNS and CDR2 as SASEGT. Trimming at V came to 3 bases and at J to 5 bases, leaving 5 bases not matched to a gene. The CDR3 nucleotides are TGTGCCAGCAGTGACGCGGCGGGAGGGAACAATGAGCAGTTCTTC. Amino acid sequence: CASSDAAGGNNEQFF.

This clonotype appeared a few times. The chain employs TRBV3-1 and TRBJ2-3, with 8 bases identical to TRBD2. The germline CDR1 and CDR2 sequences are LGHDT and YNNKEL (reference sequence). Losses at the gene ends were 7 bases for V and 2 bases for J; bases not matched to a gene: 11. The CDR3 is made up of 16 amino acids. This chain's CDR3 is CASTSGSGGSTDTQYF. CDR3 coding DNA: TGTGCCAGCACCTCGGGGAGCGGGGGATCCACAGATACGCAGTATTTT.

This clonotype came up a few times. CDR3 in amino acids: CASNDLLRNTEAFF. The DNA of the CDR3 is TGTGCCAGCAATGATCTTCTGAGGAACACTGAAGCTTTCTTT. V usage is TRBV12-3 or TRBV12-4 and J usage is TRBJ1-1; unclear D gene. The CDR3 runs 14 residues. V dropped 7 bases and J dropped 1 base, with 13 bases sitting between them.

This clonotype was seen only a few times. This chain joins TRBV7-8 and TRBJ2-3; TRBD2 matches at 8 bases. The CDR3 spans 16 residues. The germline V gene encodes CDR1 SGHVS and CDR2 FQNEAQ. The ends lost 2 bases at V and 0 bases at J; junction bases unmatched: 4. This CDR3 is CASSLRLATSTDTQYF. For the CDR3, the DNA is TGTGCCAGCAGCTTAAGACTAGCGACCAGCACAGATACGCAGTATTTT.

Many counts were recorded for this clonotype. DNA of the CDR3: TGTGCCAGCAGTTCCCAACTAGGTTTCGCAGATACGCAGTATTTT. Its protein is CASSSQLGFADTQYF. The V gene is TRBV6-5, the J gene TRBJ2-3; a possible D gene is TRBD2 (5 bases). CDR3 length: 15 amino acids. The V gene lost 4 bases and the J gene lost 4 bases, with 15 bases spanning the gap. CDR1 is MNHEY, CDR2 SVGAGI, per germline.

In this sample, this clonotype turned up many times. The chain employs TRBV29-1 and TRBJ2-1, with D uncertain. V lost 4 bases and J 5 bases, leaving 3 bases between the germline ends. Looked up from germline, CDR1 is SQVTM and CDR2 is ANQGSEA. The CDR3 sequence is 10 residues long. The CDR3 protein is CSVVHNEQFF. The DNA of the CDR3 is TGCAGCGTTGTTCACAATGAGCAGTTCTTC.

This clonotype was observed a few times. V and J are TRBV4-1 and TRBJ2-6; D unresolved. Germline-derived CDR1 and CDR2 are MGHRA and YSYEKL. The CDR3 consists of 16 residues. V lost 0 bases and J lost 0, with 6 bases in between. This chain's CDR3 is CASSQDPFSGANVLTF. As DNA, the CDR3 is TGCGCCAGCAGCCAAGATCCCTTCTCTGGGGCCAACGTCCTGACTTTC.